The TCR beta chain under discussion was sequenced for a study of blood T cell repertoires in COVID-19. The protocol was immunoSEQ multiplex PCR, while the TCRdb copy is restricted to in-frame clones and leaves out a portion. There are hundreds of thousands of clones in the sample; around 87% occur only once, and approximately 2.2% lies in the top ten. This clone is a singleton in its sample. The TCR comes from a man between 18 and 29 years old with active or convalescent COVID-19. Sequencing was performed on peripheral blood.

The CDR3: CASSLNFHSGPNEQFF. The CDR3 DNA follows: TGTGCCAGCAGCTTGAACTTCCATTCGGGTCCAAATGAGCAGTTCTTC. The rearrangement uses TRBV7-2 and TRBJ2-1; D not resolved. The CDR3 consists of 16 residues. Germline CDR1 SGHTA, CDR2 FQGNSA. V lost 3 bases to trimming and J lost 7 bases, with 19 bases between them.